This is a list of T cell receptor beta chains from one sample in a study of cytomegalovirus exposure and HLA in healthy donors. Sequenced by immunoSEQ multiplex PCR; TCRdb stores in-frame clones only, minus some. The sample has a few hundred thousand clones, roughly 85% seen once. The sequencing sample was made of PBMCs. The receptors originated from a man between 18 and 35 years old in good health and CMV-seronegative. The CDR3 runs from the conserved cysteine through the conserved F or W. The D gene is left open where the match is weak. Clone sizes are given selectively: once, few, many, or a class where the clone is expanded.

clone_size	d_call	v_call	j_call	cdr3_aa	cdr3_nt
many	NA	TRBV12-5	TRBJ1-1	CASGLEVNTEAFF	TGTGCTAGTGGTTTAGAGGTGAACACTGAAGCTTTCTTT
NA	NA	TRBV27	TRBJ1-2	CASSLSGVGGYTF	TGTGCCAGCAGTTTATCCGGGGTCGGTGGCTACACCTTC
NA	TRBD1	TRBV4-3	TRBJ1-1	CASSQGQGLGVNTEAFF	TGCGCCAGCAGCCAGGGACAGGGTTTAGGGGTGAACACTGAAGCTTTCTTT
NA	TRBD1	TRBV4-3	TRBJ2-2	CASSQDSSYGTVNTGELFF	TGCGCCAGCAGCCAAGATAGTTCGTACGGGACAGTGAACACCGGGGAGCTGTTTTTT
few	NA	TRBV6-1	TRBJ1-1	CASTRTQQGTEAFF	TGTGCCAGCACCCGTACCCAACAGGGCACTGAAGCTTTCTTT
NA	TRBD2	TRBV4-2	TRBJ2-1	CASSRVLAGGPDNEQFF	TGTGCCAGCAGCCGGGTCCTAGCGGGAGGGCCTGACAATGAGCAGTTCTTC
NA	TRBD2	TRBV4-3	TRBJ2-4	CASSQVLAGEDIQYF	TGCGCCAGCAGCCAAGTCCTTGCGGGAGAGGACATTCAGTACTTC
NA	TRBD2	TRBV5-4	TRBJ2-7	CASSLRGHQRGPSYEQYF	TGTGCCAGCAGCTTGAGGGGCCATCAGCGGGGGCCGTCCTACGAGCAGTACTTC
NA	NA	TRBV15	TRBJ2-1	CATGAGSYNEQFF	TGTGCCACCGGGGCAGGGTCCTACAATGAGCAGTTCTTC
once	NA	TRBV27	TRBJ1-4	CASSPSYSNEKLFF	TGTGCCAGCAGTCCCTCCTACTCTAATGAAAAACTGTTTTTT
few	NA	TRBV6-4	TRBJ2-3	CASSDGGASTDTQYF	TGTGCCAGCAGTGACGGGGGGGCTAGCACAGATACGCAGTATTTT
once	TRBD2	TRBV27	TRBJ2-3	CASSFLGLAGGPSDTQYF	TGTGCCAGCAGTTTCCTTGGACTAGCGGGAGGGCCATCAGATACGCAGTATTTT
NA	TRBD1	TRBV2	TRBJ1-5	CASRQYNSDRGIDQPQHF	TGTGCCAGCAGACAATATAACTCAGACAGGGGAATTGATCAGCCCCAGCATTTT
NA	NA	TRBV11-3	TRBJ2-5	CASRTRSTSQETQYF	TGTGCCAGCAGAACACGTTCGACTAGCCAAGAGACCCAGTACTTC
few	TRBD1	TRBV5-4	TRBJ1-4	CASSLGQGPDEKLFF	TGTGCCAGCAGCTTGGGACAGGGGCCCGATGAAAAACTGTTTTTT
NA	TRBD1	TRBV10-3	TRBJ1-1	CAISEWTGNTEAFF	TGTGCCATCAGTGAGTGGACAGGGAACACTGAAGCTTTCTTT
NA	NA	TRBV7-9	TRBJ2-1	CSSSPEEDEQFF	TGTTCCAGCAGCCCCGAAGAGGATGAGCAGTTCTTC
NA	TRBD2	TRBV2	TRBJ2-7	CASKGQKLAGGTYEQYF	TGTGCCAGCAAGGGACAGAAACTAGCGGGGGGAACCTACGAGCAGTACTTC
NA	TRBD1	TRBV30	TRBJ1-1	CAWSVRGGGTEAFF	TGTGCCTGGAGTGTACGAGGGGGCGGCACTGAAGCTTTCTTT
NA	NA	TRBV19	TRBJ2-5	CASSLGGGHWETQYF	TGTGCCAGTAGTCTGGGCGGGGGCCACTGGGAGACCCAGTACTTC
NA	TRBD2	TRBV7-9	TRBJ2-7	CASSPSGIEQYF	TGTGCCAGCAGCCCGAGCGGGATCGAGCAGTACTTC
NA	TRBD2	TRBV4-2	TRBJ2-1	CASSQELGLAGEGEQFF	TGTGCCAGCAGCCAAGAGTTGGGACTAGCGGGAGAGGGTGAGCAGTTCTTC
NA	TRBD2	TRBV6-4	TRBJ2-3	CASSESGGATDTQYF	TGTGCCAGCAGTGAGAGCGGGGGGGCCACAGATACGCAGTATTTT
NA	TRBD1	TRBV19	TRBJ1-1	CASSMGQGVDTEAFF	TGTGCCAGTAGTATGGGACAGGGGGTAGATACTGAAGCTTTCTTT
NA	NA	TRBV19	TRBJ2-3	CASSAGRVTDTQYF	TGTGCCAGTAGTGCAGGTCGAGTAACAGATACGCAGTATTTT
NA	NA	TRBV29-1	TRBJ2-4	CSARDRAKNIQYF	TGCAGCGCCCGAGACAGAGCCAAAAACATTCAGTACTTC
NA	NA	TRBV4-1	TRBJ2-1	CASSQGSLVDSYNEQFF	TGCGCCAGCAGCCAAGGATCTCTAGTCGACTCCTACAATGAGCAGTTCTTC
NA	NA	TRBV6-5	TRBJ1-2	CASSYSGTIRDGYTF	TGTGCCAGCAGTTACTCTGGGACTATCAGGGATGGCTACACCTTC
NA	NA	TRBV11-3	TRBJ1-2	CASSLAQWAERNYGYTF	TGTGCCAGCAGCTTAGCTCAATGGGCAGAGAGAAACTATGGCTACACCTTC
NA	TRBD1	TRBV5-1	TRBJ2-2	CASCRQGDTGELFF	TGCGCCAGCTGTAGGCAGGGGGACACCGGGGAGCTGTTTTTT
once	NA	TRBV7-2	TRBJ2-7	CASSSSLRQKQYF	TGTGCCAGCAGCTCGAGCCTCAGGCAGAAGCAGTACTTC
NA	TRBD1	TRBV5-4	TRBJ1-2	CASSLGGQGPTYGYTF	TGTGCCAGCAGCTTGGGGGGACAGGGCCCCACCTATGGCTACACCTTC
NA	NA	TRBV29-1	TRBJ1-1	CSVQWAEAFF	TGCAGCGTGCAGTGGGCCGAAGCTTTCTTT
few	NA	TRBV4-3	TRBJ2-2	CASSQDGPGSGELFF	TGCGCCAGCAGCCAAGATGGTCCCGGGAGCGGGGAGCTGTTTTTT
NA	NA	TRBV2	TRBJ1-4	CASSVRTGDNEKLFF	TGTGCCAGCAGTGTAAGAACGGGGGATAATGAAAAACTGTTTTTT
NA	NA	TRBV7-8	TRBJ2-7	CASSLEQGITYEQYF	TGTGCCAGCAGCTTAGAACAGGGAATCACCTACGAGCAGTACTTC
NA	NA	TRBV7-3	TRBJ1-1	CASSLKGFGTEAFF	TGTGCCAGCAGCTTAAAAGGTTTCGGGACTGAAGCTTTCTTT
NA	NA	TRBV30	TRBJ1-5	CAWIKTPEGGGNQPQHF	TGTGCCTGGATTAAAACACCGGAGGGGGGGGGCAATCAGCCCCAGCATTTT
NA	TRBD1	TRBV4-1	TRBJ1-6	CASSPTTQGERDSPLHF	TGCGCCAGCAGCCCGACCACCCAGGGGGAGAGAGATTCACCCCTCCACTTT
NA	TRBD2	TRBV6-6	TRBJ2-2	CAPWTSVNTGELFF	TGTGCCCCGTGGACTAGCGTGAACACCGGGGAGCTGTTTTTT
few	NA	TRBV25-1	TRBJ2-3	CASSAPSGYTDTQYF	TGTGCCAGCAGTGCCCCCTCGGGGTACACAGATACGCAGTATTTT
NA	NA	TRBV7-9	TRBJ1-5	CASSLSDSNQPQHF	TGTGCCAGCAGCTTGAGCGATAGCAATCAGCCCCAGCATTTT
NA	NA	TRBV5-1	TRBJ1-3	CASSINNAGSGNTIYF	TGCGCCAGCAGCATAAACAACGCGGGCTCTGGAAACACCATATATTTT
NA	TRBD2	TRBV19	TRBJ2-1	CASRWLAEHNEQFF	TGTGCCAGTAGGTGGCTAGCGGAGCACAATGAGCAGTTCTTC
NA	NA	TRBV7-9	TRBJ2-3	CASRVPGTSTDTQYF	TGTGCCAGCAGGGTCCCCGGGACTAGCACAGATACGCAGTATTTT
NA	TRBD1	TRBV12-5	TRBJ2-3	CASGRSGQDVTDTQYF	TGTGCTAGTGGTCGCTCGGGACAGGATGTCACAGATACGCAGTATTTT
NA	NA	TRBV9	TRBJ2-1	CASSVAPGQSPESSYNEQFF	TGTGCCAGCAGCGTAGCTCCCGGACAAAGTCCGGAAAGCTCCTACAATGAGCAGTTCTTC
few	NA	TRBV7-3	TRBJ2-2	CASSLTGGNTGELFF	TGTGCCAGCAGCTTAACGGGAGGAAACACCGGGGAGCTGTTTTTT
NA	NA	TRBV5-1	TRBJ1-2	CASSLGTEYGYTF	TGCGCCAGCAGCTTGGGGACAGAATATGGCTACACCTTC
NA	TRBD1	TRBV11-3	TRBJ2-5	CASSRTGVGETQYF	TGTGCCAGCAGCCGGACAGGGGTCGGAGAGACCCAGTACTTC
NA	NA	TRBV11-3	TRBJ1-1	CASTRQAYTEAFF	TGTGCCAGCACCCGACAGGCATACACTGAAGCTTTCTTT
NA	NA	TRBV30	TRBJ1-6	CAWSVPDRNNSPLHF	TGTGCCTGGAGTGTACCGGACAGAAATAATTCACCCCTCCACTTT
NA	TRBD1	TRBV9	TRBJ2-7	CASRRTGSYVDEQYF	TGTGCCAGCAGAAGGACAGGGTCGTATGTGGACGAGCAGTACTTC
NA	TRBD1	TRBV11-3	TRBJ1-4	CASSWGQMNEKLFF	TGTGCCAGCAGCTGGGGACAGATGAATGAAAAACTGTTTTTT